Following are 13 T cell receptor beta chains from one sample sequenced in a study of human T cells and chemical hapten exposure. TCRdb used MiXCR to reprocess the RACE reads, holding one entry per CDR3 protein. The sample lists around 100,000 distinct CDR3 sequences; 9.5% to 12% were seen once. The time point denotes: patch test 1, 2 weeks after DPC sensitization. Treatment here: therapeutic diphenylcyclopropenone sensitization with weekly scalp DPC. The input for sequencing was whole blood, taken in connection with sensitization to the hapten diphenylcyclopropenone (DPC). These receptors all come from a woman in her forties with alopecia areata. Some clones in this sample may be carry-over from other donors' samples.

The CDR3 DNA sequence: TGTGCCAGCTCGACAGAGAACACTGAAGCTTTCTTT. Translation: CASSTENTEAFF. The rearrangement links TRBV18 to TRBJ1-1; a possible D gene is TRBD1 (5 bases). The CDR3 has 12 residues. Trimming left V 6 bases short and J 1 base short, with 6 bases between. Germline CDR1 KGHSH, CDR2 LQKENI.

As concerns this clonotype: A much bigger clone sits one base away, suggesting this may be a read error. V usage is TRBV9 and J usage is TRBJ1-2; 8 bases agree with TRBD1. The CDR3 runs to 13 residues. The ends lost 3 bases at V and 3 bases at J; junction bases unmatched: 1. Germline assignment: CDR1 SGDLS and CDR2 YYNGEE. The CDR3, as DNA: TGTGCCAGCAGCGCGACAGGGGACTATGGCTACACCTTC. It codes for CASSATGDYGYTF.

This clonotype was recorded at least ten times. J is TRBJ2-1 and V is TRBV9, with TRBD1 as a possible D gene (5 bases). Germline lookup yields CDR1 SGDLS and CDR2 YYNGEE. V was shortened by 4 bases and J by 5 bases, with 19 bases between the two germline ends. The CDR3 runs to 16 residues. The CDR3 nucleotides are TGTGCCAGCAGCCTAAGGGCGGCAGGGCTCCACAATGAGCAGTTCTTC. Translating it yields CASSLRAAGLHNEQFF.

CDR3 DNA sequence: TGTGCCAGTAACAGCAGGGATCGTCATGGCTACACCTTC. Its translation is CASNSRDRHGYTF. The chain couples TRBV19 to TRBJ1-2; possible D gene TRBD1, 5 bases. The V gene's germline CDR1 is LNHDA and CDR2 SQIVND (reference sequence). V dropped 7 bases and J dropped 6 bases, with 15 bases sitting between them. The CDR3 is 13 residues long. The variable domain in full, with the rest retrieved from reference TRBV19 and TRBJ1-2, is DGGITQSPKYLFRKEGQNVTLSCEQNLNHDAMYWYRQDPGQGLRLIYYSQIVNDFQKGDIAEGYSVSREKKESFPLTVTSAQKNPTAFYLCASNSRDRHGYTFGSGTRLTVV.

This clonotype was detected only a few times. This chain joins TRBV4-3 and TRBJ1-2; a weak D match, TRBD1 (5 bases). Trimming removed 1 base from V and 5 bases from J, with 11 bases in between. The CDR3 sequence is 14 residues long. Germline V gene data show CDR1 as LGHNA and CDR2 as YSLEER. CDR3: CASSQGAGGYGYTF. The CDR3 DNA follows: TGCGCCAGCAGCCAAGGTGCGGGGGGATATGGCTACACCTTC.

The table lists this clonotype with many counts. The chain couples TRBV6-2 or TRBV6-3 to TRBJ2-2, with D unresolved. The CDR3 is 11 amino acids. Trimming cost V 4 bases and J 8 bases, with 5 bases left between them. Per the germline V gene, CDR1 is MNHEY and CDR2 is SVGEGT. DNA for the CDR3: TGTGCCAGCAGTTCCAGGGGGGAGCTGTTTTTT. Its protein is CASSSRGELFF.

This clonotype was seen a few times. The chain is built from TRBV9 and TRBJ2-3, with 7 nucleotides matching TRBD1. The CDR3 loop spans 16 amino acids. J gave up 0 bases and V 3 bases, and 7 bases lay outside the gene matches. The germline V gene has CDR1 SGDLS and CDR2 YYNGEE. CDR3 loop: CASSEQGQMSTDTQYF. The CDR3 coding sequence is TGTGCCAGCAGCGAACAGGGGCAAATGAGCACAGATACGCAGTATTTT. Full variable domain (missing parts from reference TRBV9 and TRBJ2-3): DSGVTQTPKHLITATGQRVTLRCSPRSGDLSVYWYQQSLDQGLQFLIQYYNGEERAKGNILERFSAQQFPDLHSELNLSSLELGDSALYFCASSEQGQMSTDTQYFGPGTRLTVL.

This clonotype was found a few times. This chain connects TRBV5-5 to TRBJ1-1; no definite D call. In germline, CDR1 is SGHKS, CDR2 YYEKEE (reference sequence). The CDR3 covers 12 residues. V lost 4 bases, J lost 1 base, and 5 bases lay in between. The CDR3 here is CASSAGNTEAFF. The CDR3 DNA follows: TGTGCCAGCAGCGCAGGGAACACTGAAGCTTTCTTT.

The rearrangement uses TRBV5-5 and TRBJ1-6; 9 bases fit TRBD1. CDR3 length equals 14 residues. Losses at the gene ends were 7 bases for V and 7 bases for J; bases not matched to a gene: 6. Germline lookup yields CDR1 SGHKS and CDR2 YYEKEE (reference sequence). The CDR3 bases are TGTGCCAGCGTAGGCGACAGGGGGAATTCACCCCTCCACTTT. Translation: CASVGDRGNSPLHF.

The genes are TRBV29-1 and TRBJ2-3; possibly TRBD1 or TRBD2 for D (5 bases each). CDR1 and CDR2 from the germline V gene are SQVTM and ANQGSEA. Trimming removed 7 bases from V and 2 bases from J, with 19 bases in between. This CDR3 region has 15 residues. CDR3 DNA: TGCAGCGCCGAAAGACAGACTATCGACACAGATACGCAGTATTTT. Its translation: CSAERQTIDTDTQYF.

The V and J genes are TRBV3-1 and TRBJ2-7, with D possibly called TRBD1 or TRBD2 (6 bases each). Germline-derived CDR1 and CDR2 are LGHDT and YNNKEL (reference sequence). Trimming pared 4 bases from V and 6 bases from J, leaving 10 bases between. This CDR3 has 12 amino acids. CDR3 protein: CASSRPGAEQYF. The CDR3 bases are TGTGCCAGCAGCCGCCCGGGGGCCGAGCAGTACTTC.

This clonotype was counted between two and nine times. The gene calls are TRBV3-1 and TRBJ1-2; D not certain. This CDR3 region has 14 residues. V gave up 1 base and J gave up 2 bases, with 8 bases separating them. Germline-derived CDR1 and CDR2 are LGHDT and YNNKEL (reference sequence). CDR3 sequence: CASSQGPGNYGYTF. The CDR3 nucleotides are TGTGCCAGCAGCCAAGGGCCCGGCAACTATGGCTACACCTTC.

This clonotype was seen a few times. Relative to the germline gene, one junction end is altered; a read error may explain this. The rearrangement joins TRBV12-3 or TRBV12-4 to TRBJ1-1; D is uncertain. The CDR3 totals 13 residues. CDR3 region: CASNLTPDTEAFF. The CDR3 bases are TGTGCCAGCAATTTAACCCCCGACACTGAAGCTTTCTTT.